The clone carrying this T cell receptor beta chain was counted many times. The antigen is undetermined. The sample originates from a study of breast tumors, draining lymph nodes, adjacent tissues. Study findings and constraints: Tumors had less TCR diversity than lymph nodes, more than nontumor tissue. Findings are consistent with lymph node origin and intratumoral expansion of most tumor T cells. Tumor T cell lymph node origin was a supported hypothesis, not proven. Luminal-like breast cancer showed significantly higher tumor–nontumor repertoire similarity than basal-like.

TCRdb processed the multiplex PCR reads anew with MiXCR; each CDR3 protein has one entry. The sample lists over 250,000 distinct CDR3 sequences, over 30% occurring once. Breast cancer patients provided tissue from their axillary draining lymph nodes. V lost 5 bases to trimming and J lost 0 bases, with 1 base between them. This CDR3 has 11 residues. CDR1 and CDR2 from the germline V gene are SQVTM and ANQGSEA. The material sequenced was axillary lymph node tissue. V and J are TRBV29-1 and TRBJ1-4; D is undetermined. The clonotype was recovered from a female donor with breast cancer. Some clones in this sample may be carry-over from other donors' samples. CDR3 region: CSVTTNEKLFF. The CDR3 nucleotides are TGCAGCGTTACAACTAATGAAAAACTGTTTTTT.